Below are 29 T cell receptor beta chains sequenced from a single sample in a study of blood T cell repertoires in COVID-19. The method was immunoSEQ multiplex PCR; TCRdb's version includes in-frame clones alone and lacks a portion of them. The table includes under 150,000 clones, approximately 86% detected once. Sequencing input: peripheral blood. Source of these receptors: a woman between 45 and 60 years old who had recovered from COVID-19.

The V and J genes are TRBV9 and TRBJ2-1, with 15 bases matching TRBD2. With 0 bases clipped from V and 2 bases from J, the junction kept 3 bases outside the gene matches. The CDR3 is 18 amino acids. Germline V gene lookup returns CDR1 SGDLS and CDR2 YYNGEE. The CDR3 DNA is TGTGCCAGCAGCGTAGCGGGACTAGCGGGAGGAACCTACAATGAGCAGTTCTTC. Residues: CASSVAGLAGGTYNEQFF.

The chain combines TRBV24-1 with TRBJ2-1; D is possibly TRBD1 (6 bases). Looked up from germline, CDR1 is KGHDR and CDR2 is SFDVKD. Between the trimmed V and J ends, which lost 3 bases and 0 bases, there was a span of 14 bases. This CDR3 is 17 amino acids long. CDR3 sequence (DNA): TGTGCCACCAGTGATACTCAGGGGTTAAGCTCCTACAATGAGCAGTTCTTC. Its protein is CATSDTQGLSSYNEQFF.

The V call is TRBV20-1, the J call TRBJ2-3, with 8 bases matching TRBD2. CDR3 size: 16 residues. CDR1 DFQATT and CDR2 SNEGSKA come from the germline V gene (reference sequence). V shed 3 bases and J 1 base; nucleotides not matched to a gene: 9. DNA for the CDR3: TGCAGTGCTAGTAAGGCGGGAGGACCCCGCACAGATACGCAGTATTTT. Protein sequence: CSASKAGGPRTDTQYF.

The V and J genes are TRBV6-5 and TRBJ2-3; 9 bases are shared with TRBD1. J lost 2 bases, V lost 6 bases, and 3 bases had no gene match. Germline CDR1 is MNHEY and CDR2 is SVGAGI. The CDR3 runs 14 residues. CDR3 region: CASRDRGPTDTQYF. The DNA of the CDR3 is TGTGCCAGCAGGGACAGGGGACCCACAGATACGCAGTATTTT.

The J gene is TRBJ2-1, the V gene TRBV19; 7 bases align to TRBD2. This CDR3 has 17 residues. CDR1 and CDR2 (germline): LNHDA, SQIVND (reference sequence). V was pared by 7 bases and J by 6 bases, with 18 bases of the junction left unmatched. The CDR3 sequence: CASTIGKWDYKPNEQFF. The DNA for the CDR3 is TGTGCCAGTACCATCGGGAAATGGGACTATAAACCCAATGAGCAGTTCTTC.

This clone was picked up one time. The J gene is TRBJ2-3, the V gene TRBV4-3, with 10 bases aligning to TRBD2. Germline loops: CDR1 LGHNA, CDR2 YSLEER. J was trimmed by 0 bases and V by 0 bases; bases with no gene match: 6. The CDR3 covers 18 residues. CDR3 coding DNA: TGCGCCAGCAGCCAAGATGCCCTACTAGCGGGAAGCACAGATACGCAGTATTTT. Translating it yields CASSQDALLAGSTDTQYF.

This clone was seen more than once but under ten times. The DNA of the CDR3 is TGTGCCAGCTTTAGAGGCCCTCTAACACCCCAGCATTTT. Protein: CASFRGPLTPQHF. The chain carries TRBV28 and TRBJ1-5; no clear D gene. V lost 8 bases and J lost 10, with 18 bases in between. Germline V CDR1 and CDR2: MDHEN, SYDVKM. The CDR3 is 13 residues long. Full variable domain (rest looked up from reference TRBV28 and TRBJ1-5): DVKVTQSSRYLVKRTGEKVFLECVQDMDHENMFWYRQDPGLGLRLIYFSYDVKMKEKGDIPEGYSVSREKKERFSLILESASTNQTSMYLCASFRGPLTPQHFGDGTRLSIL.

The chain has TRBV4-2 and TRBJ2-5; 9 bases align to TRBD2. The CDR3 covers 15 residues. The V and J ends lost 3 bases and 2 bases, in that order; junction bases with no gene match: 4. From germline, CDR1 is LGHNA and CDR2 YNFKEQ. DNA of the CDR3: TGTGCCAGCAGCCAGATCCTAGCGGGGCAAGAGACCCAGTACTTC. Translation gives CASSQILAGQETQYF.

V is TRBV19 and J is TRBJ1-6; D call uncertain. Germline loops: CDR1 LNHDA, CDR2 SQIVND (reference sequence). The V gene lost 7 bases and the J gene lost 7 bases, with 20 bases spanning the gap. The CDR3 is made up of 16 amino acids. This CDR3 reads CASNNREAGRNSPLHF. The CDR3 DNA reads TGTGCCAGTAATAATAGGGAGGCAGGCCGAAATTCACCCCTCCACTTT.

This clone was picked up a small number of times. The rearrangement joins TRBV6-6 to TRBJ1-5; a weak D match, TRBD1 (6 bases). Looked up from germline, CDR1 is MNHNY and CDR2 is SVGAGI (reference sequence). The length of the CDR3 is 16 residues. Trimming removed 7 bases at V and 0 bases at J, with 16 bases between. CDR3 loop: CASTSSGAYSNQPQHF. As DNA, the CDR3 is TGTGCCAGCACTTCATCAGGGGCTTATAGCAATCAGCCCCAGCATTTT.

The V call is TRBV25-1, the J call TRBJ2-1; D gene ambiguous. V was trimmed by 7 bases and J by 6 bases, leaving 13 bases between them. CDR1 is MGHDK, CDR2 SYGVNS, per germline. The CDR3 spans 13 residues. This CDR3 reads CASTPGSSNEQFF. CDR3 coding DNA: TGTGCCAGCACCCCGGGTAGCAGCAATGAGCAGTTCTTC.

This chain joins TRBV5-5 and TRBJ2-1, with a weak D call TRBD2 (6 bases). There are 16 residues in the CDR3. V dropped 0 bases and J dropped 2 bases, with 12 bases sitting between them. The germline CDR1 and CDR2 sequences are SGHKS and YYEKEE (reference sequence). CDR3 nucleotide sequence: TGTGCCAGCAGCTTGGATGGGGGAGGAACCTACAATGAGCAGTTCTTC. This translates into CASSLDGGGTYNEQFF.

The chain links TRBV5-1 to TRBJ2-7, with TRBD2 identical over 9 bases. V gave up 4 bases and J gave up 4 bases; unmatched junction bases: 6. CDR3 size: 14 residues. Germline V gene lookup returns CDR1 SGHRS and CDR2 YFSETQ. The CDR3 DNA reads TGCGCCAGCAGCAGGACAGCGGGAGGTTACGAGCAGTACTTC. Translating gives CASSRTAGGYEQYF.

In its sample, this clone was seen a few times. The chain joins TRBV6-1 to TRBJ1-5; 8 bases are a match to TRBD1. This CDR3 has 14 residues. V shed 3 bases, J shed 9 bases, and the junction held 7 bases outside the gene matches. Germline V CDR1 and CDR2: MNHNS, SASEGT. CDR3 region: CASSDRGPVTPQHF. CDR3 in DNA: TGTGCCAGCAGTGACAGGGGGCCCGTCACGCCCCAGCATTTT.

CDR3 in DNA: TGTGCCAGCAGGGAGAAAATCAATCAGCCCCAGCATTTT. Translation gives CASREKINQPQHF. The rearrangement joins TRBV6-5 to TRBJ1-5; D gene unclear. Per germline, CDR1 MNHEY and CDR2 SVGAGI. Trimming cost V 6 bases and J 3 bases, with 9 bases left between them. The CDR3 is made up of 13 amino acids.

V and J are TRBV6-6 and TRBJ1-6; 7 nucleotides agree with TRBD1. Trimming removed 5 bases from V and 15 bases from J; junction bases left unmatched: 13. The CDR3 is made up of 14 amino acids. Germline V gives CDR1 MNHNY, CDR2 SVGAGI (reference sequence). The chain's CDR3 is CASSQIRDSELLHF. DNA for the CDR3: TGTGCCAGCAGTCAAATCCGGGACAGCGAGCTCCTCCACTTT.

The gene calls are TRBV7-9 and TRBJ1-1; 12 nucleotides match TRBD1. The trim removed 5 bases at V and 10 bases at J, leaving 8 bases unmatched. This CDR3 has 14 amino acids. Germline CDR1 reads SEHNR; CDR2 reads FQNEAQ (reference sequence). The CDR3 protein is CASSLEGQGAVAFF. CDR3 DNA: TGTGCCAGCAGCCTAGAGGGACAGGGGGCGGTAGCTTTCTTT. Together with reference TRBV7-9 and TRBJ1-1, the CDR3 gives the full variable domain: DTGVSQNPRHKITKRGQNVTFRCDPISEHNRLYWYRQTLGQGPEFLTYFQNEAQLEKSRLLSDRFSAERPKGSFSTLEIQRTEQGDSAMYLCASSLEGQGAVAFFGQGTRLTVV.

The genes are TRBV27 and TRBJ2-1, with TRBD1 identical over 9 bases. The CDR3 runs 16 residues. V shed 6 bases and J 4 bases; nucleotides not matched to a gene: 10. Per the germline V gene, CDR1 is MNHEY and CDR2 is SMNVEV (reference sequence). CDR3 residues: CASSILDRGRYNEQFF. Written as DNA, the CDR3 is TGTGCCAGCAGCATTTTGGACAGGGGAAGGTACAATGAGCAGTTCTTC.

This chain connects TRBV5-6 to TRBJ1-6, with no clear D. The CDR3 sequence is 14 residues long. The V end lost 4 bases, the J end lost 5 bases, and 10 bases lay between the germline ends. Germline-derived CDR1 and CDR2 are SGHDT and YYEEEE. CDR3 bases: TGTGCCAGCAGCCCGCGATCCAATAATTCACCCCTCCACTTT. It yields the protein CASSPRSNNSPLHF.

The chain uses TRBV25-1 and TRBJ2-5, with D unclear. The CDR3 is 15 residues long. V lost 0 bases and J lost 3, with 11 bases in between. Germline CDR1 MGHDK, CDR2 SYGVNS. CDR3 in amino acids: CASSEYRGRKETQYF. CDR3 nucleotides: TGTGCCAGCAGTGAATATAGAGGTCGGAAAGAGACCCAGTACTTC.

The V and J genes are TRBV11-3 and TRBJ2-1, with TRBD2 matching over 8 bases. The J segment lost 5 bases and the V segment lost 5 bases, leaving 8 bases of the junction unmatched. The CDR3 is 15 amino acids. CDR1 and CDR2 from the germline V gene are SGHNT and YENEEA. DNA of the CDR3: TGTGCCAGCAGCCTGGGACTAGGTTGGGACAATGAGCAGTTCTTC. The encoded protein is CASSLGLGWDNEQFF.

The chain employs TRBV2 and TRBJ2-3; weak D call: TRBD1 (6 bases). V lost 8 bases and J lost 5, with 14 bases in between. Per the germline V gene, CDR1 is SNHLY and CDR2 is FYNNEI. The CDR3 runs to 13 residues. The CDR3 bases are TGTGCCAGCGGCTCCTACAGGGAAGATACGCAGTATTTT. This translates into CASGSYREDTQYF.

This clone showed up just once. The J gene is TRBJ2-2, the V gene TRBV6-4; TRBD1 matches 8 bases. Germline loops: CDR1 MRHNA, CDR2 SNTAGT. Trimming took 3 bases from V and 3 from J; bases not matched to a gene: 6. The length of the CDR3 is 16 residues. This CDR3 is CASSESLQGDTGELFF. DNA for the CDR3: TGTGCCAGCAGTGAATCTTTACAGGGGGACACCGGGGAGCTGTTTTTT.

The rearrangement joins TRBV18 to TRBJ1-2; TRBD1 aligns across 7 bases. Germline V gives CDR1 KGHSH, CDR2 LQKENI. J gave up 1 base and V 0 bases, and 8 bases lay outside the gene matches. The CDR3 loop spans 17 amino acids. CDR3 protein: CASSPPGRAGGNYGYTF. The CDR3 DNA reads as TGTGCCAGCTCACCACCTGGTCGGGCAGGGGGTAACTATGGCTACACCTTC.

This rearrangement joins TRBV7-9 to TRBJ1-3, with a weak D call TRBD1 (5 bases). Germline CDR1 reads SEHNR; CDR2 reads FQNEAQ (reference sequence). V lost 7 bases, J lost 0 bases, and 7 bases lay in between. The CDR3 runs to 13 residues. The DNA for the CDR3 is TGTGCCAGCACCCAGGGCTCTGGAAACACCATATATTTT. Its protein is CASTQGSGNTIYF.

This sequence joins TRBV5-1 and TRBJ2-3, with TRBD2 matching over 9 bases. The junction had 8 bases not matched to a gene; V was cut back by 0 bases and J by 3 bases. CDR3 length equals 17 residues. Germline V lookup: CDR1 SGHRS, CDR2 YFSETQ. The CDR3 DNA follows: TGCGCCAGCAGCTTGGGGGGACTAGCTCCAGCAACAGATACGCAGTATTTT. This encodes CASSLGGLAPATDTQYF.

The J gene is TRBJ1-1, the V gene TRBV7-2; tentative D call: TRBD1 (5 bases). The ends were cut back, 0 bases at V and 5 bases at J, with 13 bases in the middle. CDR1 is SGHTA, CDR2 FQGNSA, per germline. CDR3 size: 15 residues. CDR3 bases: TGTGCCAGCAGCTTAGCGCCGGAGGGGTATACTGAAGCTTTCTTT. Translation gives CASSLAPEGYTEAFF.

The chain uses TRBV9 and TRBJ2-3, with TRBD2 as a possible D gene (6 bases). V was trimmed by 4 bases and J by 0 bases, leaving 15 bases between them. This CDR3 comprises 16 residues. The germline CDR1 and CDR2 sequences are SGDLS and YYNGEE. The chain's CDR3 is CASSPLGTFSTDTQYF. The CDR3, as DNA: TGTGCCAGCAGCCCTCTCGGGACTTTTAGCACAGATACGCAGTATTTT.

This clone was observed a handful of times. This chain uses TRBV5-1 with TRBJ1-5, with D perhaps matching TRBD1 (5 bases). V was clipped by 0 bases and J by 5 bases, with 9 bases between them. There are 14 residues in the CDR3. Germline V gene lookup returns CDR1 SGHRS and CDR2 YFSETQ. In DNA, the CDR3 is TGCGCCAGCAGCTTGGGGACGGGGGATCAGCCCCAGCATTTT. Protein sequence: CASSLGTGDQPQHF. Full variable domain (remainder filled in from reference TRBV5-1 and TRBJ1-5): KAGVTQTPRYLIKTRGQQVTLSCSPISGHRSVSWYQQTPGQGLQFLFEYFSETQRNKGNFPGRFSGRQFSNSRSEMNVSTLELGDSALYLCASSLGTGDQPQHFGDGTRLSIL.